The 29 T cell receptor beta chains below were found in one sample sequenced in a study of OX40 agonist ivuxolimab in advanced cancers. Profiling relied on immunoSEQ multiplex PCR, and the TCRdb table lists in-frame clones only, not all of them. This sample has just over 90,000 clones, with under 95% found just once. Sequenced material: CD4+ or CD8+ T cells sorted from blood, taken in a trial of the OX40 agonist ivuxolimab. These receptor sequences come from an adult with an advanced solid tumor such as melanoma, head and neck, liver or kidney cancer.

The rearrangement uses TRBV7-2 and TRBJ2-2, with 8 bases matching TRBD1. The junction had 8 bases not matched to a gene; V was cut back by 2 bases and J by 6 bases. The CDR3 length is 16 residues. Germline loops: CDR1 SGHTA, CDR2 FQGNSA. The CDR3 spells CASSLLGQGAPGELFF. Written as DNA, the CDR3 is TGTGCCAGCAGCTTATTGGGGCAGGGGGCGCCCGGGGAGCTGTTTTTT.

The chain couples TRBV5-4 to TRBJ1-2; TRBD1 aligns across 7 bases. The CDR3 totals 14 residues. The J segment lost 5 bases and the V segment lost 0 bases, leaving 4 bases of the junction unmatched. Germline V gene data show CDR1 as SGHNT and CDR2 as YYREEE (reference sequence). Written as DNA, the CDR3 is TGTGCCAGCAGCTTGGAAGGGGGCGAGTATGGCTACACCTTC. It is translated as CASSLEGGEYGYTF.

CDR3 coding DNA: TGTGCCAGCAGTTACGCCCCCGAATCCTACGAGCAGTACTTC. Translating it yields CASSYAPESYEQYF. The chain combines TRBV6-5 with TRBJ2-7, with D hard to call. The CDR3 has 14 amino acids. V dropped 2 bases and J dropped 1 base, with 9 bases sitting between them. Germline V CDR1 and CDR2: MNHEY, SVGAGI.

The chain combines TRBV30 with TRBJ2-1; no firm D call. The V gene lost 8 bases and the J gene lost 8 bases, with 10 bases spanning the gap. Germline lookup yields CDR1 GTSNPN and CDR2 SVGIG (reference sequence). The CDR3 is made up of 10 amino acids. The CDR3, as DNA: TGTGCCCGCTATTCCGATGAGCAGTTCTTC. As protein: CARYSDEQFF.

CDR3 loop: CASSQEWGDPLPYEQYF. The DNA of the CDR3 is TGCGCCAGCAGCCAAGAGTGGGGGGACCCTCTCCCCTACGAGCAGTACTTC. The chain joins TRBV4-3 to TRBJ2-7, with D possibly TRBD2 on 6 matching bases. The V gene lost 0 bases and the J gene lost 2 bases, with 17 bases spanning the gap. The germline gives CDR1 LGHNA, CDR2 YSLEER. The CDR3 is made up of 17 amino acids.

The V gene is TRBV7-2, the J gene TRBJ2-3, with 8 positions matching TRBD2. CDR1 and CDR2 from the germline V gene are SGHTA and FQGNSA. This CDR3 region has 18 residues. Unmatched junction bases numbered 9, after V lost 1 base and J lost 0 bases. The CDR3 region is CASSLGLAGHSSTDTQYF. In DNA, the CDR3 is TGTGCCAGCAGCTTAGGTCTAGCGGGCCATTCTAGCACAGATACGCAGTATTTT.

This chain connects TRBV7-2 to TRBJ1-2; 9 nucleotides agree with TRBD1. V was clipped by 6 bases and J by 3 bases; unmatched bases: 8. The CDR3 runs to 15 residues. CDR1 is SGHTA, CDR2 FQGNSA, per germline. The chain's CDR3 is CASSKWDRADYGYTF. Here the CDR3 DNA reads TGTGCCAGCAGTAAATGGGACAGGGCTGACTATGGCTACACCTTC. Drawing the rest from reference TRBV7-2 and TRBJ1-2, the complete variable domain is GAGVSQSPSNKVTEKGKDVELRCDPISGHTALYWYRQSLGQGLEFLIYFQGNSAPDKSGLPSDRFSAERTGGSVSTLTIQRTQQEDSAVYLCASSKWDRADYGYTFGSGTRLTVV.

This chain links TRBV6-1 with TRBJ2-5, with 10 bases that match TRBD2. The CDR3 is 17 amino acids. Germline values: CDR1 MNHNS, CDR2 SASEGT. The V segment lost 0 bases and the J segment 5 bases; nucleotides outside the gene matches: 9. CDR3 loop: CASSEALAGAAGETQYF. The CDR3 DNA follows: TGTGCCAGCAGTGAAGCGCTAGCGGGAGCGGCAGGGGAGACCCAGTACTTC.

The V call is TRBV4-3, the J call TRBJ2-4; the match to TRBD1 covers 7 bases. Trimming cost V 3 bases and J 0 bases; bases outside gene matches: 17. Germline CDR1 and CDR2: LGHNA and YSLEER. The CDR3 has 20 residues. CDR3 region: CASSHATGTKGFLAKNIQYF. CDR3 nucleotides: TGCGCCAGCAGCCACGCGACAGGGACGAAGGGATTTTTAGCCAAAAACATTCAGTACTTC.

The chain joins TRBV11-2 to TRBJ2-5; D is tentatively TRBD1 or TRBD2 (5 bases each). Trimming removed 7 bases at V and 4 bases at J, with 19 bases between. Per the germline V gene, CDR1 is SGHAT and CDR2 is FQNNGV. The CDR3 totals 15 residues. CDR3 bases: TGTGCCAGCAACACCGCCGCCGAGAGGGGAGAGACCCAGTACTTC. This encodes CASNTAAERGETQYF.

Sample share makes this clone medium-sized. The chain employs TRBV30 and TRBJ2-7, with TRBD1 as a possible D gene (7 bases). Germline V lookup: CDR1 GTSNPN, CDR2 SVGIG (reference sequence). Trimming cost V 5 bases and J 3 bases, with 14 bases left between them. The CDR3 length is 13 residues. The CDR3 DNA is TGTGCCTGGGCGGGACAGATGGGCTACGAGCAGTACTTC. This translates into CAWAGQMGYEQYF.

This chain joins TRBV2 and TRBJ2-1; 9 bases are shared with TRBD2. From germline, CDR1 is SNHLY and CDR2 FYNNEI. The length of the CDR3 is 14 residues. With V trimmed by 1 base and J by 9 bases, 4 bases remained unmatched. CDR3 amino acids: CASSEDLAGPEQFF. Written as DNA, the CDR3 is TGTGCCAGCAGTGAAGACCTAGCGGGACCTGAGCAGTTCTTC.

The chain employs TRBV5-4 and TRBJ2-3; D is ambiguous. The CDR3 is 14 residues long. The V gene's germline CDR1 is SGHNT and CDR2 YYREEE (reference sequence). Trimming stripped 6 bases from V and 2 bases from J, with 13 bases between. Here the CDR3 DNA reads TGTGCCAGCACCTCCGGCATCCACACAGATACGCAGTATTTT. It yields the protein CASTSGIHTDTQYF.

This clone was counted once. In DNA form, the CDR3 reads TGCGCCAGCAGCCCCTCACCAGGGACTAGCGGGCTTGAGCAGTTCTTC. It encodes CASSPSPGTSGLEQFF. This chain uses TRBV4-3 with TRBJ2-1; 12 bases are a match to TRBD2. Trimming cost V 4 bases and J 9 bases; bases outside gene matches: 10. This CDR3 has 16 residues. The germline V gene encodes CDR1 LGHNA and CDR2 YSLEER.

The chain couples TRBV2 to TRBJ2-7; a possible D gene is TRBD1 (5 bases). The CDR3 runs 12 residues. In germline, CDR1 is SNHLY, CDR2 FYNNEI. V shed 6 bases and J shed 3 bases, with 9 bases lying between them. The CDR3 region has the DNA TGTGCCAGCAGCGCAGGGTTCTACGAGCAGTACTTC. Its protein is CASSAGFYEQYF.

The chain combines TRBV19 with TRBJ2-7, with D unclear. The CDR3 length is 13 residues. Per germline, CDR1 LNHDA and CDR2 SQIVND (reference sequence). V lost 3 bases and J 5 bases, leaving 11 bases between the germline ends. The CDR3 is CASSIPPYNEQYF. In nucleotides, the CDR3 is TGTGCCAGTAGTATCCCCCCTTACAACGAGCAGTACTTC.

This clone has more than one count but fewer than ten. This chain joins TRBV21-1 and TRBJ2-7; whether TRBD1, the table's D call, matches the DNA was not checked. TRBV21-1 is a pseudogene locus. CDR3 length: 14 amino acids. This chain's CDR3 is CASSKGQGTYEQYF. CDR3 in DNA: TGTGCCAGCAGCAAGGGACAGGGTACCTACGAGCAGTACTTC.

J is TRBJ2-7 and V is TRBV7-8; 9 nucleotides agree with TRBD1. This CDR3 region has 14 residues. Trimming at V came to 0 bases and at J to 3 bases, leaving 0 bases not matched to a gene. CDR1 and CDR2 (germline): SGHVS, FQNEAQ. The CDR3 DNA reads TGTGCCAGCAGCTTAGCGACAGGGGGCTACGAGCAGTACTTC. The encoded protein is CASSLATGGYEQYF.

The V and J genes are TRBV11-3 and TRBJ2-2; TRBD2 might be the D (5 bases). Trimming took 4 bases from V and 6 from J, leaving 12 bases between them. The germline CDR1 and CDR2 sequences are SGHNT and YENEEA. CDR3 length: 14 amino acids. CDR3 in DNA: TGTGCCAGCAGCTCGAGGACTCGTCCCGGGGAGCTGTTTTTT. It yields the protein CASSSRTRPGELFF.

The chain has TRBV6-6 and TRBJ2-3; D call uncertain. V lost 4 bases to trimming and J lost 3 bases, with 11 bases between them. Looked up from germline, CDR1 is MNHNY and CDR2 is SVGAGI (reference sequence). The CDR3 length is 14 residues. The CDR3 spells CASSFPGLTDTQYF. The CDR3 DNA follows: TGTGCCAGCAGTTTCCCCGGTCTGACAGATACGCAGTATTTT.

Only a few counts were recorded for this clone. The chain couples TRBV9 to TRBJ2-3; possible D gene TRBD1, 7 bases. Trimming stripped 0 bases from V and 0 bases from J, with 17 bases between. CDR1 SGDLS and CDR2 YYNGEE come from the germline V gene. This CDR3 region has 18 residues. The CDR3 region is CASSVATTTGTSTDTQYF. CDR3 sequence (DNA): TGTGCCAGCAGCGTAGCTACGACGACAGGGACTAGCACAGATACGCAGTATTTT.

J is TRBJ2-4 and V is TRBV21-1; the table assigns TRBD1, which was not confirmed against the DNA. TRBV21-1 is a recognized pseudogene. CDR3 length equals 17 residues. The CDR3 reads CASNAAGAGKAKNIQYF. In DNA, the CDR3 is TGTGCCAGCAACGCAGCAGGGGCTGGGAAAGCCAAAAACATTCAGTACTTC.

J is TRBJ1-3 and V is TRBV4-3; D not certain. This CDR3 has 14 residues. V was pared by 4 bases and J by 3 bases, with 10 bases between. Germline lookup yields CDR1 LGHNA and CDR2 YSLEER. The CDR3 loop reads CASSPQRSGNTIYF. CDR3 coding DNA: TGCGCCAGCAGCCCCCAACGCAGTGGAAACACCATATATTTT.

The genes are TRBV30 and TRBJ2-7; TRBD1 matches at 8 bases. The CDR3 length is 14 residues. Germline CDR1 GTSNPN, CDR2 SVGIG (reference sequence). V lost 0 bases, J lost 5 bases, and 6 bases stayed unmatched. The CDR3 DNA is TGTGCCTGGAGTGTAGGGACAGGTCAGGACGAGCAGTACTTC. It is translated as CAWSVGTGQDEQYF.

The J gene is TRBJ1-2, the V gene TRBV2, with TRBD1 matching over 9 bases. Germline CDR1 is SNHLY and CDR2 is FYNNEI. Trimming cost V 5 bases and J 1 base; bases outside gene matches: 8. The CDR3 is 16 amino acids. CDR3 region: CASSPQGQGSNYGYTF. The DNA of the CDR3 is TGTGCCAGCAGTCCTCAGGGACAGGGCAGTAACTATGGCTACACCTTC.

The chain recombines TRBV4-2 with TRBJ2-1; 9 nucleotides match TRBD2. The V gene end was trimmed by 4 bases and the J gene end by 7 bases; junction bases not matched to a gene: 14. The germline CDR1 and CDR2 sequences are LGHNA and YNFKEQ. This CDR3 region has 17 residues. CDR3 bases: TGTGCCAGCAGCCCCTTCCTCCCAGCGGGAGGCGCGAATGAGCAGTTCTTC. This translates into CASSPFLPAGGANEQFF.

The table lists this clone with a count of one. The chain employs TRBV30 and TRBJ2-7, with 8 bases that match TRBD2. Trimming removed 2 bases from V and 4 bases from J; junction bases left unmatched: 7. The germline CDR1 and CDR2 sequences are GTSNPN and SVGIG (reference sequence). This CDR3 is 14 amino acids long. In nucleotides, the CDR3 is TGTGCCTGGAGTCCGGGAGGGCCGCCTTACGAGCAGTACTTC. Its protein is CAWSPGGPPYEQYF.

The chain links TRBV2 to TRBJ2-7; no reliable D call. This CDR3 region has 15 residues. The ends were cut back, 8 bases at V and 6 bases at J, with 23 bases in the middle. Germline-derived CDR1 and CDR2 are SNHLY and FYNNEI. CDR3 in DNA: TGTGCCAGCGAGCGCCCGACGGACCGACTTTTCGAGCAGTACTTC. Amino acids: CASERPTDRLFEQYF.

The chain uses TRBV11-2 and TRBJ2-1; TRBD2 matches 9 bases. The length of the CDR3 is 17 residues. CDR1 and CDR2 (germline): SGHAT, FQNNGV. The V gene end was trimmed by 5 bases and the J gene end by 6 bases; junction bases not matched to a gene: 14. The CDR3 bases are TGTGCCAGCAGCAGCGGGAGGTTGAAAGCTGTCATCAATGAGCAGTTCTTC. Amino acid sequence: CASSSGRLKAVINEQFF.